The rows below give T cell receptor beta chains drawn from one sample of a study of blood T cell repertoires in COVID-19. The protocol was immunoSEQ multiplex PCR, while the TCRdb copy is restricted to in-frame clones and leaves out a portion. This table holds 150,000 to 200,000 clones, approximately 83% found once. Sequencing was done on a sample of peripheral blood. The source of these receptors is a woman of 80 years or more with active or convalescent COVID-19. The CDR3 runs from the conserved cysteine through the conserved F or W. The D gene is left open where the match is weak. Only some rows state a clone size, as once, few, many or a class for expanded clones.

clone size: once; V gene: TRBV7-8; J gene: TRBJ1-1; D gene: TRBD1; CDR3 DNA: TGTGCCAGCAGCCCGCTACAGGGGCGGACTGAAGCTTTCTTT; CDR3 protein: CASSPLQGRTEAFF
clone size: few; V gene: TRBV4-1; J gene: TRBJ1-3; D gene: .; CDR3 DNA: TGCGCCAGCAGCCAAGGTCAGGGATTAGGAAACACCATATATTTT; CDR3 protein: CASSQGQGLGNTIYF
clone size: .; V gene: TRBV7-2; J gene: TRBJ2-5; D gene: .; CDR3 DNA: TGTGCCAGCAGCCGCCCCACGGGGAGCAGAGAGACCCAGTACTTC; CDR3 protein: CASSRPTGSRETQYF
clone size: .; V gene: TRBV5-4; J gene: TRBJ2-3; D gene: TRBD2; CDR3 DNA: TGTGCCAGCAGCTCCGGGGGGTCCCACACAGATACGCAGTATTTT; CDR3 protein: CASSSGGSHTDTQYF
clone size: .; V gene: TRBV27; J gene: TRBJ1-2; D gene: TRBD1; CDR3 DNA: TGTGCCAGCAGTTTCGACAGGGAGGTGGGAGGCTACACCTTC; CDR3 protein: CASSFDREVGGYTF
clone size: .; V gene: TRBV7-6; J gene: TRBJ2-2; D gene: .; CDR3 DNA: TGTGCCAGCAGGGTAGCGTCGAACACCGGGGAGCTGTTTTTT; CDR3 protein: CASRVASNTGELFF
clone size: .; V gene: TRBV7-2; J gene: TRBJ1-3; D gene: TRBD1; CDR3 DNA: TGTGCCAGCAGCCCCTACGAGGACAGGCGATCTGGAAACACCATATATTTT; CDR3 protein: CASSPYEDRRSGNTIYF
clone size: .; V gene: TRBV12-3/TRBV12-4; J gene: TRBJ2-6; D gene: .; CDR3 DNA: TGTGCCAGCAGTCCGTCCAACGTCCTGACTTTC; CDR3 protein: CASSPSNVLTF
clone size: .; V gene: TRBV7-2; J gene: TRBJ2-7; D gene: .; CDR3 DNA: TGTGCCAGCAGCTTGTGGGGGGGGGCCCCCTACGAGCAGTACTTC; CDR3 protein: CASSLWGGAPYEQYF
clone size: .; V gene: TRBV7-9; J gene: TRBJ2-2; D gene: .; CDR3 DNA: TGTGCCAGCAGCTTGGCGGGGACGAACACCGGGGAGCTGTTTTTT; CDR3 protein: CASSLAGTNTGELFF
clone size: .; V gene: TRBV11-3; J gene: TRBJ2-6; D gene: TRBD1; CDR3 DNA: TGTGCCAGCAGCTCTCGACAGGGCTCTGGGGCCAACGTCCTGACTTTC; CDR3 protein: CASSSRQGSGANVLTF
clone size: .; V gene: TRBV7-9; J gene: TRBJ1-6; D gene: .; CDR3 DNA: TGTGCCAGCAGCCCCCCCGCAGATTCACCCCTCCACTTT; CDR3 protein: CASSPPADSPLHF
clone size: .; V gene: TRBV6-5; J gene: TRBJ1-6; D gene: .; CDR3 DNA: TGTGCCAGCACCGAGGACTTTTTTAATTCACCCCTCCACTTT; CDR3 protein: CASTEDFFNSPLHF
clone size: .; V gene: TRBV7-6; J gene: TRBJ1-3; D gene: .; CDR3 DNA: TGTGCCAGCAGCTCGATCTCGGGGAATGGAAACACCATATATTTT; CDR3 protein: CASSSISGNGNTIYF
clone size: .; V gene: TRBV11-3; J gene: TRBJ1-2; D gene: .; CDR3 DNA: TGTGCCAGCAGCTTAGGTACAGGGTACTATGGCTACACCTTC; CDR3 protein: CASSLGTGYYGYTF
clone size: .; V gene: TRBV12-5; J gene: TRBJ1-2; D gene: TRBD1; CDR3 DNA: TGTGCTAGTGCTCCCGGAGGTACAGGGGGGACGATTAGGTATGGCTACACCTTC; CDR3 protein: CASAPGGTGGTIRYGYTF
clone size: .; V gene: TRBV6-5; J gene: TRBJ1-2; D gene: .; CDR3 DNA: TGTGCCAGCAGTTTGGACCGACGGGGTTTCTATGGCTACACCTTC; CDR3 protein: CASSLDRRGFYGYTF
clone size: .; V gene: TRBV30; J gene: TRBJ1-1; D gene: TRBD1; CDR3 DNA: TGTGCCTGGGACAGGGGTAACACTGAAGCTTTCTTT; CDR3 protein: CAWDRGNTEAFF
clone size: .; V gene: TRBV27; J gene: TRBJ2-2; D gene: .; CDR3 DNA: TGTGCCAGCAGTGTGCAGGGTCAGGCGAACACCGGGGAGCTGTTTTTT; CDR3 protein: CASSVQGQANTGELFF
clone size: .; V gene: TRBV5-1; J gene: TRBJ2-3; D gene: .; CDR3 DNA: TGCGCCAGCAGCTTGGTGGCGGTGCCCACAGATACGCAGTATTTT; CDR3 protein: CASSLVAVPTDTQYF
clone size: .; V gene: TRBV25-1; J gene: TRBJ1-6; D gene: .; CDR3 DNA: TGTGCCAGCACCTTGGACAGTTGGTCACCCCTCCACTTT; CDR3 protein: CASTLDSWSPLHF
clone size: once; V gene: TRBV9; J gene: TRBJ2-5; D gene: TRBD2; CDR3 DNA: TGTGCCAGCAGCGAGGGACTAGCGGGGGTCCAAGAGACCCAGTACTTC; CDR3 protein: CASSEGLAGVQETQYF
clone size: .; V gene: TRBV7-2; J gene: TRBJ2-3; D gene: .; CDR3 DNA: TGTGCCAGCACAGGGGCCCTTGGCACAGATACGCAGTATTTT; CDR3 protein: CASTGALGTDTQYF
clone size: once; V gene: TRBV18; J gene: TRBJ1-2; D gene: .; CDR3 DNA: TGTGCCAGCTCACCACTGGGGGCTGCTAACTATGGCTACACCTTC; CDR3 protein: CASSPLGAANYGYTF
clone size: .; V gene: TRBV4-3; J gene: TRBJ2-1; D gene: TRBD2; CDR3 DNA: TGCGCCAGCAGCCAACCTAGCGGGGGGATAAATGAGCAGTTCTTC; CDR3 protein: CASSQPSGGINEQFF
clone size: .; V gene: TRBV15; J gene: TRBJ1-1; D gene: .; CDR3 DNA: TGTGCCACCAGCAGTCAGGGGATGAACACTGAAGCTTTCTTT; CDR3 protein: CATSSQGMNTEAFF
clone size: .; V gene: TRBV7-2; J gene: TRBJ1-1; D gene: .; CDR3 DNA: TGTGGCTGGCTGGGGGAGGGAGGTGACACTGAAGCTTTCTTT; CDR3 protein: CGWLGEGGDTEAFF
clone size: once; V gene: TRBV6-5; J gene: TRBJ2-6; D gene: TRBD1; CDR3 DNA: TGTGCCAGCAGTTACGACAGGGTTGGGGCCAACGTCCTGACTTTC; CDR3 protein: CASSYDRVGANVLTF
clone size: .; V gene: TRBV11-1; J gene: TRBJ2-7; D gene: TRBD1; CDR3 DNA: TGTGCCAGCAGCCCACGGACAGGGGGTATCCCCTACGAGCAGTACTTC; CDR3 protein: CASSPRTGGIPYEQYF
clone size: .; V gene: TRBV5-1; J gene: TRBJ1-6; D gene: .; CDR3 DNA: TGCGCCAGCAGCGAGCTGAATTCACCCCTCCACTTT; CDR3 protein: CASSELNSPLHF
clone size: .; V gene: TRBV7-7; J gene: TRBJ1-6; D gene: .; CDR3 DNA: TGTGCTAGCACCTACAATTCACCCCTCCACTTT; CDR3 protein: CASTYNSPLHF
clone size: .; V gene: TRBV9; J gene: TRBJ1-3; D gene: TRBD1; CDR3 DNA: TGTGCCAGCAGCGACGCGAGACAGGGGGCGGGTGGAAACACCATATATTTT; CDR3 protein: CASSDARQGAGGNTIYF
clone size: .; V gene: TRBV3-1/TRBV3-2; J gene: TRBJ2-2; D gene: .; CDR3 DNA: TGTGCCAGCAGCCAAGAGCGGGACACCGGGGAGCTGTTTTTT; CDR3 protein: CASSQERDTGELFF
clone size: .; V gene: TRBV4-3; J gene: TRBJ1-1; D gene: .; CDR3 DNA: TGCGCCAGCAGCCAAGATATGGGGGCGACGAACACTGAAGCTTTCTTT; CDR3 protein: CASSQDMGATNTEAFF
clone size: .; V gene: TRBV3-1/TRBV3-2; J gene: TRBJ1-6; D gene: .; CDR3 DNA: TGTGCCAGCAGCCACCGCCAGTATAATTCACCCCTCCACTTT; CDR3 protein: CASSHRQYNSPLHF
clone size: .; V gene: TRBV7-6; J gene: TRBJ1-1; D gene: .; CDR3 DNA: TGTGCCAGCAGCGGCATAAACAGGGAAACTGAAGCTTTCTTT; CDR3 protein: CASSGINRETEAFF
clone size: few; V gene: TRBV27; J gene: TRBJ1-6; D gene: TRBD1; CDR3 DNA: TGTGCCAGCTTGGGACAGAATAATTCACCCCTCCACTTT; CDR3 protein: CASLGQNNSPLHF
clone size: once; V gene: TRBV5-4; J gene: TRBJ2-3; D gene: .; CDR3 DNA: TGTGCCAGCAGCTTGAGGGGGGGGGTGGATACGCAGTATTTT; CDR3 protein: CASSLRGGVDTQYF
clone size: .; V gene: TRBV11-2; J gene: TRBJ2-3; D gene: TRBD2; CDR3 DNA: TGTGCCAGCAGCTCAGCAGGGACTAGCGGGGGGGCTGATACGCAGTATTTT; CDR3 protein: CASSSAGTSGGADTQYF
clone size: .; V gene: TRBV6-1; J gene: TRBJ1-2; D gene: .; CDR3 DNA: TGTGCCAGCAGTTCACCAGGCGGGCAGTCAGAAGGCTACACCTTC; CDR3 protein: CASSSPGGQSEGYTF
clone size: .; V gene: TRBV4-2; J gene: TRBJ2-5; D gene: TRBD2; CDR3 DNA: TGTGCCAGCAGAAAGGCTAGCGGGGGAGAAGAGACCCAGTACTTC; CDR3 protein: CASRKASGGEETQYF
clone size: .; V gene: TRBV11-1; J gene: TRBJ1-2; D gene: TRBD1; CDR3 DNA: TGTGCCAGCAACCAGGACAGGGGAGATGGCTACACCTTC; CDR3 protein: CASNQDRGDGYTF
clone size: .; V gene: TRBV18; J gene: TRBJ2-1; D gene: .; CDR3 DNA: TGTGCCAGCTCACCATCGAGGGGGGGGGAGCAGTTCTTC; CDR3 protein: CASSPSRGGEQFF
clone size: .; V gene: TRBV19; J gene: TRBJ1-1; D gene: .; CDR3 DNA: TGTGCCAGTAGTGTGGTAAAGGTGGGCCCTGAAGCTTTCTTT; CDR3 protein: CASSVVKVGPEAFF
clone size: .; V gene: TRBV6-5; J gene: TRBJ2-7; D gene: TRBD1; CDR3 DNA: TGTGCCAGCAGACCGGGACAGGGACAGATCTACGAGCAGTACTTC; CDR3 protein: CASRPGQGQIYEQYF
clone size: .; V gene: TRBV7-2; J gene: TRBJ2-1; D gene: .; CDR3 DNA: TGTGCCAGCAGCTTCCATCGGGGGGCGGCATACAATGAGCAGTTCTTC; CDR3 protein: CASSFHRGAAYNEQFF
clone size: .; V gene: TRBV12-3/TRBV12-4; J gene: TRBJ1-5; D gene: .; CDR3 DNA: TGTGCCAGCGGGGGGGTGGGCAATCAGCCCCAGCATTTT; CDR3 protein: CASGGVGNQPQHF
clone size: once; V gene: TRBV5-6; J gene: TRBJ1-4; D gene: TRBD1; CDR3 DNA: TGTGCCAGCAGCTCCCAGGGGGCAACTAATGAAAAACTGTTTTTT; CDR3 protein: CASSSQGATNEKLFF
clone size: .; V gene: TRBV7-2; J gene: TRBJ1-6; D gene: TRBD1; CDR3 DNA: TGTGCCAGCACCTTTTGGGGGGACAGGAATTCACCCCTCCACTTT; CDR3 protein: CASTFWGDRNSPLHF